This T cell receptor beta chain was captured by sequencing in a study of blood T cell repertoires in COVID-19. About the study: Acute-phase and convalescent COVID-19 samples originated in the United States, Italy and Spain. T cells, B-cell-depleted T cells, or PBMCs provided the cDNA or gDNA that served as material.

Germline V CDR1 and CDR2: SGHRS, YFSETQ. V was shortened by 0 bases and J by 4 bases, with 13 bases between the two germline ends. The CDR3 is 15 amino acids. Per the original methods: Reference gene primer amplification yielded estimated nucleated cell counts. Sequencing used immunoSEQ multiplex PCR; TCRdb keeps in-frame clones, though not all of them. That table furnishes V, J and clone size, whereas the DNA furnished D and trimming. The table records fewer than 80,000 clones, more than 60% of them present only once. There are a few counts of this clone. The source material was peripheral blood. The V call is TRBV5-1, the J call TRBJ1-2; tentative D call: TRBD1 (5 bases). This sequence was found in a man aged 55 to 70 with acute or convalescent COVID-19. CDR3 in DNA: TGCGCCAGCAGCTTGGACGAGACAGCTCTCTATGGCTACACCTTC. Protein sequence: CASSLDETALYGYTF.